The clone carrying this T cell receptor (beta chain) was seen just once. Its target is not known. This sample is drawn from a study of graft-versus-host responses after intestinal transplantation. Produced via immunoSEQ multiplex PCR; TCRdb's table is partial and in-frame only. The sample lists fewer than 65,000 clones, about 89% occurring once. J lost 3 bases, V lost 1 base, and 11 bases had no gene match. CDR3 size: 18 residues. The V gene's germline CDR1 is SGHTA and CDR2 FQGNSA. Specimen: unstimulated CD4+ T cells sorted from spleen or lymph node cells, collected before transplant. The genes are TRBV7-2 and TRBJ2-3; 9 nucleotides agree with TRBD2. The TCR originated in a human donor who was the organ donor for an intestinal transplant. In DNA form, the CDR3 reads TGTGCCAGCAGCTTAGTTCGGTATGGCGGGAGGGCAACAGATACGCAGTATTTT. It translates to CASSLVRYGGRATDTQYF.